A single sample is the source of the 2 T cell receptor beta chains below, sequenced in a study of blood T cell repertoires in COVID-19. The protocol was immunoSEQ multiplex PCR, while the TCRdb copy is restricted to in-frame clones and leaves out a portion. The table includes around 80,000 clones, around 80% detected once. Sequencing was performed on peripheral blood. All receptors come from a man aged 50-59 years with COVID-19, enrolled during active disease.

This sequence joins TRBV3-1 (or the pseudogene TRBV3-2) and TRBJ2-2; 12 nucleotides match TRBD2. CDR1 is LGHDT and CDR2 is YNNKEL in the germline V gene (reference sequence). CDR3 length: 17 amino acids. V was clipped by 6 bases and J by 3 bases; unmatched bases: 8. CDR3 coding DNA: TGTGCCAGCAGTCTCCCTAGCGGGAGGGACTACACCGGGGAGCTGTTTTTT. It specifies CASSLPSGRDYTGELFF.

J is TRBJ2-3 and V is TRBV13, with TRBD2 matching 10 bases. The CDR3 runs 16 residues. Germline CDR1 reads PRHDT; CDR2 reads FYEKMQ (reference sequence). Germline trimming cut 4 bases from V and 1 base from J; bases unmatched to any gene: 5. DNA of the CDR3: TGTGCCAGCAGCTCTAAAGGGACTAGCGGCACAGATACGCAGTATTTT. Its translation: CASSSKGTSGTDTQYF. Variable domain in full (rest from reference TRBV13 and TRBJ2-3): AAGVIQSPRHLIKEKRETATLKCYPIPRHDTVYWYQQGPGQDPQFLISFYEKMQSDKGSIPDRFSAQQFSDYHSELNMSSLELGDSALYFCASSSKGTSGTDTQYFGPGTRLTVL.